The 24 T cell receptor beta chains below all came from one sample that was sequenced in a study of molecular identifiers for immune sequencing clone quantification. TCRdb processed the PCR reads anew with MiXCR; each CDR3 protein has one entry. The table lists about 100,000 distinct CDR3 sequences, 21% of them singletons. Sequenced material: naive CD8+ T cells from blood, with Jurkat cell RNA spiked in. Described subset: FACS-sorted CD8+CD4-CCR7+CD45RA+ naive T cells. The receptors originated from a human donor in good health. Some libraries in this study had Jurkat cell RNA spiked in.

Only a few counts were recorded for this clonotype. The chain links TRBV7-9 to TRBJ2-1; TRBD2 matches at 8 bases. Germline V CDR1 and CDR2: SEHNR, FQNEAQ (reference sequence). Losses at the gene ends were 2 bases for V and 15 bases for J; bases not matched to a gene: 27. The CDR3 covers 19 residues. The DNA for the CDR3 is TGTGCCAGCAGCTTAAGTCGGGCAAGCAGCGGGAGTGTTTATGAAAGATGGTTCTTC. It codes for CASSLSRASSGSVYERWFF.

In its sample, this clonotype was seen many times. The J gene is TRBJ2-4, the V gene TRBV9; 8 bases map to TRBD1. Unmatched junction bases numbered 8, after V lost 3 bases and J lost 6 bases. CDR1 and CDR2 (germline): SGDLS, YYNGEE. This CDR3 comprises 15 residues. This CDR3 is CASSAGQGLGNIQYF. CDR3 bases: TGTGCCAGCAGCGCCGGACAGGGTCTCGGAAACATTCAGTACTTC.

This clonotype was seen many times. This sequence joins TRBV5-1 and TRBJ2-5, with D maybe TRBD2 (6 bases). V was pared by 0 bases and J by 1 base, with 16 bases between. CDR1 is SGHRS and CDR2 is YFSETQ in the germline V gene. This CDR3 is 17 amino acids long. The CDR3 nucleotides read TGCGCCAGCAGCTTGGTGGGACTCAGGGATGGCCAAGAGACCCAGTACTTC. This codes for CASSLVGLRDGQETQYF.

As concerns this clonotype: This may come from a read error, since a much larger clone is one base off. V and J are TRBV28 and TRBJ2-7; D is perhaps TRBD2 (5 bases). In germline, CDR1 is MDHEN, CDR2 SYDVKM. The CDR3 is 13 residues long. The CDR3 is CASSLRYLEEQCF. CDR3 bases: TGTGCCAGCAGTTTAAGGTATCTGGAGGAGCAGTGCTTC.

The genes are TRBV9 and TRBJ2-2; 11 nucleotides agree with TRBD2. V gave up 2 bases and J gave up 3 bases; unmatched junction bases: 3. The CDR3 has 16 residues. In germline, CDR1 is SGDLS, CDR2 YYNGEE. The CDR3 coding sequence is TGTGCCAGCAGCGTTACTAGCGGGGGTTACACCGGGGAGCTGTTTTTT. It codes for CASSVTSGGYTGELFF.

The rearrangement uses TRBV3-1 and TRBJ2-7; D may be TRBD2 (6 bases). Trimming pared 5 bases from V and 2 bases from J, leaving 13 bases between. Germline CDR1 LGHDT, CDR2 YNNKEL (reference sequence). This CDR3 contains 14 residues. Here the CDR3 DNA reads TGTGCCAGCAGCAGCCGGGACTCCACCTACGAGCAGTACTTC. It codes for CASSSRDSTYEQYF.

The chain uses TRBV3-1 and TRBJ2-5; D remains ambiguous. The CDR3 consists of 12 residues. Deletions cut 0 bases from V and 5 bases from J, with 4 bases between. Germline loops: CDR1 LGHDT, CDR2 YNNKEL (reference sequence). This CDR3 reads CASSQEDETQYF. As DNA, the CDR3 is TGTGCCAGCAGCCAAGAGGATGAGACCCAGTACTTC.

This clonotype showed up many times. This chain joins TRBV5-1 and TRBJ2-7; D possibly corresponds to TRBD2 (5 bases). Trimming took 0 bases from V and 6 from J, leaving 13 bases between them. Germline values: CDR1 SGHRS, CDR2 YFSETQ. The CDR3 is made up of 14 amino acids. DNA of the CDR3: TGCGCCAGCAGCTTGGCGGGCAGGACTGGCGAGCAGTACTTC. Translation gives CASSLAGRTGEQYF.

This clonotype was recorded at least ten times. This chain uses TRBV13 with TRBJ1-1; D call uncertain. In germline, CDR1 is PRHDT, CDR2 FYEKMQ (reference sequence). V was clipped by 5 bases and J by 5 bases, with 18 bases between them. CDR3 length: 15 amino acids. Here the CDR3 DNA reads TGTGCCAGCAGCCCCTCCATCCTCGGTGGAACTGAAGCTTTCTTT. Amino acids: CASSPSILGGTEAFF. Full variable domain (missing parts from reference TRBV13 and TRBJ1-1): AAGVIQSPRHLIKEKRETATLKCYPIPRHDTVYWYQQGPGQDPQFLISFYEKMQSDKGSIPDRFSAQQFSDYHSELNMSSLELGDSALYFCASSPSILGGTEAFFGQGTRLTVV.

This clonotype was observed a few times. This chain uses TRBV4-3 with TRBJ2-7, with TRBD1 identical over 9 bases. From germline, CDR1 is LGHNA and CDR2 YSLEER. The CDR3 has 17 amino acids. Losses at the gene ends were 0 bases for V and 3 bases for J; bases not matched to a gene: 9. The CDR3 coding sequence is TGCGCCAGCAGCCAAGATGTTCCCACAGGGGGCTTCTACGAGCAGTACTTC. Protein product: CASSQDVPTGGFYEQYF.

This chain links TRBV29-1 with TRBJ2-7; D is undetermined. V gave up 8 bases and J gave up 3 bases, with 11 bases separating them. The CDR3 runs to 11 residues. Germline CDR1 SQVTM, CDR2 ANQGSEA. In DNA form, the CDR3 reads TGCAGCCTGCGGATAGGCTACGAGCAGTACTTC. Residues: CSLRIGYEQYF.

This clonotype showed up many times. The rearrangement joins TRBV12-3 or TRBV12-4 to TRBJ1-1, with 9 bases matching TRBD1. Trimming took 7 bases from V and 1 from J; bases not matched to a gene: 16. The CDR3 is made up of 18 amino acids. CDR3 region: CASTTGVGTGSGNTEAFF. CDR3 coding DNA: TGTGCCAGCACCACAGGTGTCGGGACAGGGTCAGGGAACACTGAAGCTTTCTTT.

The chain employs TRBV11-2 and TRBJ2-5; D ambiguous. The CDR3 is 15 amino acids. Between the trimmed V and J ends, which lost 3 bases and 2 bases, there was a span of 13 bases. Germline CDR1 is SGHAT and CDR2 is FQNNGV. CDR3 amino acids: CASSFVARIQETQYF. In DNA form, the CDR3 reads TGTGCCAGCAGCTTTGTGGCGCGGATACAAGAGACCCAGTACTTC.

There are many counts of this clonotype. The chain couples TRBV6-5 to TRBJ1-1; D uncertain. Per germline, CDR1 MNHEY and CDR2 SVGAGI. The CDR3 spans 17 residues. Deletions cut 8 bases from V and 0 bases from J, with 22 bases between. The CDR3 reads CASSTVGTNPMNTEAFF. The CDR3 DNA sequence: TGTGCCAGCTCTACAGTGGGAACAAACCCGATGAACACTGAAGCTTTCTTT.

The table lists this clonotype with a few counts. The genes are TRBV6-2 or TRBV6-3 and TRBJ2-1, with D possibly matching TRBD1 (7 bases). V gave up 2 bases and J gave up 4 bases, with 12 bases separating them. This CDR3 has 15 residues. Germline V gene sequence: CDR1 MNHEY, CDR2 SVGEGT. Here the CDR3 DNA reads TGTGCCAGCAGTTACAGCCAGGGGGGTTACAATGAGCAGTTCTTC. It codes for CASSYSQGGYNEQFF.

Details on this clonotype: A much larger clonotype is one base distant, so this may be a read error. The V and J genes are TRBV13 and TRBJ2-1, with D uncertain. CDR1 PRHDT and CDR2 FYEKMQ come from the germline V gene (reference sequence). The CDR3 spans 12 residues. The CDR3 is CASSSSYNEQSF. The CDR3 DNA reads as TGTGCCAGCAGCTCGAGTTACAATGAGCAGTCCTTC.

This clonotype was seen repeatedly, ten times or more. The chain recombines TRBV20-1 with TRBJ1-5; D unclear. Trimming cost V 0 bases and J 1 base, with 16 bases left between them. The CDR3 runs to 17 residues. Germline assignment: CDR1 DFQATT and CDR2 SNEGSKA (reference sequence). The CDR3: CSARDLAAPGSNQPQHF. DNA of the CDR3: TGCAGTGCTAGAGATCTGGCCGCTCCTGGGAGCAATCAGCCCCAGCATTTT.

There are many counts of this clonotype. The chain has TRBV28 and TRBJ2-2; 8 bases fit TRBD2. Germline CDR1 MDHEN, CDR2 SYDVKM. J gave up 0 bases and V 5 bases, and 5 bases lay outside the gene matches. There are 16 residues in the CDR3. In DNA, the CDR3 is TGTGCCAGCAGTCCCACTAGCGGTACGAACACCGGGGAGCTGTTTTTT. It translates to CASSPTSGTNTGELFF. The full variable domain, rest sourced from reference TRBV28 and TRBJ2-2, is DVKVTQSSRYLVKRTGEKVFLECVQDMDHENMFWYRQDPGLGLRLIYFSYDVKMKEKGDIPEGYSVSREKKERFSLILESASTNQTSMYLCASSPTSGTNTGELFFGEGSRLTVL.

On this clonotype itself: A read error may explain this, as a much larger clone is one base away. CDR3 sequence reads: CASSSGASNTGELFF. The CDR3 region has the DNA TGTGCCAGCAGCTCCGGGGCTTCTAACACCGGGGAGCTGTTTTTT. The V and J genes are TRBV7-9 and TRBJ2-2, with D tentatively TRBD1 or TRBD2 (5 bases each). The CDR3 extends over 15 amino acids. The germline gives CDR1 SEHNR, CDR2 FQNEAQ (reference sequence). With 4 bases removed from V and 2 bases from J, the gap between germline ends came to 11 bases.

In its sample, this clonotype was seen many times. The rearrangement uses TRBV2 and TRBJ2-3, with D unresolved. Germline CDR1 and CDR2: SNHLY and FYNNEI. Trimming took off 3 bases at V and 0 bases at J, with 7 bases between the two ends. This CDR3 region has 14 residues. Written as DNA, the CDR3 is TGTGCCAGCAGTGATCTTGAGAGCACAGATACGCAGTATTTT. Amino acid sequence: CASSDLESTDTQYF. Based on the CDR3 plus reference TRBV2 and TRBJ2-3, the full variable domain is EPEVTQTPSHQVTQMGQEVILRCVPISNHLYFYWYRQILGQKVEFLVSFYNNEISEKSEIFDDQFSVERPDGSNFTLKIRSTKLEDSAMYFCASSDLESTDTQYFGPGTRLTVL.

This clonotype has ten or more counts. This sequence joins TRBV4-3 and TRBJ2-4, with D possibly being TRBD1 (6 bases). With 2 bases removed from V and 0 bases from J, the gap between germline ends came to 23 bases. CDR3 length equals 20 residues. In germline, CDR1 is LGHNA, CDR2 YSLEER. The CDR3 sequence: CASSQTRDIGRYLAKNIQYF. Written as DNA, the CDR3 is TGCGCCAGCAGCCAAACCCGGGACATAGGACGTTATTTAGCCAAAAACATTCAGTACTTC.

V gene TRBV27 combines with J gene TRBJ2-7; TRBD2 agrees at 7 bases. Germline lookup yields CDR1 MNHEY and CDR2 SMNVEV (reference sequence). The CDR3 sequence is 12 residues long. V gave up 7 bases and J gave up 3 bases; unmatched junction bases: 3. The CDR3 coding sequence is TGTGCCAGCATCTCGGGGGGCTACGAGCAGTACTTC. Encoded protein: CASISGGYEQYF.

This clonotype was recorded many times. This chain connects TRBV6-2 or TRBV6-3 to TRBJ1-1; D gene uncertain. V was pared by 0 bases and J by 0 bases, with 14 bases between. The germline CDR1 and CDR2 sequences are MNHEY and SVGEGT. CDR3 length: 17 amino acids. The CDR3 DNA reads TGTGCCAGCAGTTACTCCCTCGGGCAGAGGTTGAACACTGAAGCTTTCTTT. This encodes CASSYSLGQRLNTEAFF.

This clonotype was counted many times. This chain uses TRBV5-4 with TRBJ2-3; possible D gene TRBD1, 6 bases. The CDR3 runs 13 residues. The ends were cut back, 7 bases at V and 5 bases at J, with 14 bases in the middle. Germline V gene sequence: CDR1 SGHNT, CDR2 YYREEE (reference sequence). CDR3 nucleotide sequence: TGTGCCAGCTTTCGAGCAGGGGAAGATACGCAGTATTTT. This gives the protein CASFRAGEDTQYF.